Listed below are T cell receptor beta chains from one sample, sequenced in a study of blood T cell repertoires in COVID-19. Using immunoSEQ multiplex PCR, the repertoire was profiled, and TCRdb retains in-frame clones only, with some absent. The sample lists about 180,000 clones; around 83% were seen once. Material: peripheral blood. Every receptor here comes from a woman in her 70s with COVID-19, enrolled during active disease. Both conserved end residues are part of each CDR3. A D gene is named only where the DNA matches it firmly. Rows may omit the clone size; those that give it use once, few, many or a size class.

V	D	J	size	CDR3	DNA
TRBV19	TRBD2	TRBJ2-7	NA	CASSTLAGSSYEQYF	TGTGCCAGTAGTACACTAGCGGGATCCTCCTACGAGCAGTACTTC
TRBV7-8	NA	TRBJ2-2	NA	CASSLEASYLLGELFF	TGTGCCAGCAGCTTAGAAGCCAGTTATCTACTAGGGGAGCTGTTTTTT
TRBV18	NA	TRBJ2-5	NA	CASSPPSERETQYF	TGTGCCAGCTCACCACCATCCGAACGGGAGACCCAGTACTTC
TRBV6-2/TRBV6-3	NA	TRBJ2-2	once	CASSYEVLASPDTGELFF	TGTGCCAGCAGTTACGAGGTGTTAGCGTCGCCGGACACCGGGGAGCTGTTTTTT
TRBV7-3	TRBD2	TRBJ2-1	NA	CASSPTSGGHNEQFF	TGTGCCAGCAGCCCAACTAGCGGGGGCCACAATGAGCAGTTCTTC
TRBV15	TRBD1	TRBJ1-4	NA	CATSGRQGYNEKLFF	TGTGCCACCAGCGGTAGACAGGGGTATAATGAAAAACTGTTTTTT
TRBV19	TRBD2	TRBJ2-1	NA	CASSRGLAVSSSYNEQFF	TGTGCCAGTAGTCGGGGACTAGCGGTTTCCAGCTCCTACAATGAGCAGTTCTTC
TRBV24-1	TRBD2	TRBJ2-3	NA	CATSDSTTGGPTDTQYF	TGTGCCACCAGTGATTCGACGACGGGAGGGCCCACAGATACGCAGTATTTT
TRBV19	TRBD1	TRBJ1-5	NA	CASLRDRGGARNQPQHF	TGTGCCAGCCTCCGGGACAGGGGGGGGGCTCGCAATCAGCCCCAGCATTTT
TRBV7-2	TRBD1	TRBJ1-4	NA	CASSLDRGSKEKLFF	TGTGCCAGCAGCCTCGACAGGGGCTCTAAGGAAAAACTGTTTTTT
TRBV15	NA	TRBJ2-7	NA	CATSRDSARGQAEQYF	TGTGCCACCAGCAGAGATTCCGCCAGGGGCCAAGCGGAGCAGTACTTC
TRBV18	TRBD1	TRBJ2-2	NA	CASSLTDRGWTGELFF	TGTGCCAGCTCCCTCACCGACAGGGGCTGGACCGGGGAGCTGTTTTTT
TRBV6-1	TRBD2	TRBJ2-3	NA	CASSERGLFEIKYF	TGTGCCAGCAGTGAAAGGGGACTATTTGAGATAAAGTATTTT
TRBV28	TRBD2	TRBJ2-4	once	CASSPPGGASHIQYF	TGTGCCAGCAGCCCCCCGGGGGGGGCGAGTCACATTCAGTACTTC
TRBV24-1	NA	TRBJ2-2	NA	CATSDLDSINTGELFF	TGTGCCACCAGTGATTTGGACTCGATAAACACCGGGGAGCTGTTTTTT
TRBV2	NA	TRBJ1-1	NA	CASSSFGHLNTEAFF	TGTGCCAGCAGTTCATTCGGACACCTGAACACTGAAGCTTTCTTT
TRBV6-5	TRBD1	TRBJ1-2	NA	CASRLTGGSPGGYTF	TGTGCCAGCAGATTGACAGGGGGCTCACCCGGTGGCTACACCTTC
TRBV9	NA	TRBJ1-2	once	CASSVTGYYGYTF	TGTGCCAGCAGCGTAACAGGGTATTATGGCTACACCTTC
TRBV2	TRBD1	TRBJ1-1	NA	CASKNEQGAEAFF	TGTGCCAGCAAGAACGAACAGGGGGCTGAAGCTTTCTTT
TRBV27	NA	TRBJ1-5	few	CASREGGNQPQHF	TGTGCCAGCAGAGAAGGGGGAAACCAGCCCCAGCATTTT
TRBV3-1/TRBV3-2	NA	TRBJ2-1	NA	CASSQFEGNEQFF	TGTGCCAGCAGCCAATTTGAGGGCAATGAGCAGTTCTTC
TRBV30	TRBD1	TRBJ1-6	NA	CAWSPRQGADTLHF	TGTGCCTGGAGTCCCCGACAGGGGGCCGACACCCTCCACTTT
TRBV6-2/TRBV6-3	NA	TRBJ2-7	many	CASSYLFESWTRALPYEQYF	TGTGCCAGCAGTTATCTCTTTGAGTCGTGGACGCGGGCACTTCCCTACGAGCAGTACTTC
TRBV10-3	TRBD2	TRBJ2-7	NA	CAISDLVTTSGTAYEQYF	TGTGCCATCAGTGATTTGGTGACGACTAGCGGGACCGCTTACGAGCAGTACTTC
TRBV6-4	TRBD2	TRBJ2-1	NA	CASSLLAGLNEQFF	TGTGCCAGCAGTCTTCTAGCGGGCCTCAATGAGCAGTTCTTC
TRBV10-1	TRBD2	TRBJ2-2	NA	CASSDQGTSGRPAGTGELFF	TGCGCCAGCAGTGACCAAGGGACTAGCGGGAGACCAGCGGGCACCGGGGAGCTGTTTTTT
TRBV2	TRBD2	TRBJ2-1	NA	CASSEAGGTSRNEQFF	TGTGCCAGCAGTGAAGCGGGTGGGACTAGCCGCAATGAGCAGTTCTTC
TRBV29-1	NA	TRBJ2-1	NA	CSVEVTRNNEQFF	TGCAGCGTTGAAGTGACTAGGAACAATGAGCAGTTCTTC
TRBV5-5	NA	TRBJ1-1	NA	CASRMSSSHTEAFF	TGTGCCAGCAGGATGAGTAGTTCACACACTGAAGCTTTCTTT
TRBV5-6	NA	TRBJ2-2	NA	CASSSRQVANTGELFF	TGTGCCAGCAGCTCAAGACAGGTAGCGAACACCGGGGAGCTGTTTTTT
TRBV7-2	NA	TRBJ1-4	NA	CASSLSPATNEKLFF	TGTGCCAGCAGCTTATCCCCTGCAACTAATGAAAAACTGTTTTTT
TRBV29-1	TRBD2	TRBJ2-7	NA	CSVSTAGGETYEQYF	TGCAGCGTTTCTACGGCGGGAGGGGAAACCTACGAGCAGTACTTC
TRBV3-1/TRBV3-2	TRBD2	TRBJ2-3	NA	CASRRGLAGEHTQYF	TGTGCCAGCCGAAGGGGGCTAGCGGGAGAACATACGCAGTATTTT
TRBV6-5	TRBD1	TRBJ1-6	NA	CASRVRDSISPLHF	TGTGCCAGCAGGGTCAGGGACAGCATTTCACCCCTCCACTTT
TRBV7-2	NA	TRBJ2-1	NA	CASSLATRWEQFF	TGTGCCAGCAGCTTAGCGACTAGATGGGAGCAGTTCTTC
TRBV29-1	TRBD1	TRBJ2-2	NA	CSATSGTQGAGELFF	TGCAGCGCCACTTCCGGGACCCAGGGGGCCGGGGAGCTGTTTTTT
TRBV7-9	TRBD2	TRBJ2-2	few	CASRSGLAGTNTGELFF	TGTGCCAGCCGCTCCGGACTAGCGGGGACGAACACCGGGGAGCTGTTTTTT
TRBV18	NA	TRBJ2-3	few	CASSSRVVTDTQYF	TGTGCCAGCTCATCCCGGGTGGTAACAGATACGCAGTATTTT
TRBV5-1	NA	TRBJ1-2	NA	CASSLGNQGNYGYTF	TGCGCCAGCAGCTTGGGTAATCAGGGGAACTATGGCTACACCTTC
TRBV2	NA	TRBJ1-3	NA	CASSDAGRFSGNTIYF	TGTGCCAGCAGTGATGCAGGGCGCTTTTCTGGAAACACCATATATTTT
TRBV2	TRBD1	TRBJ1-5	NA	CASSDRDRGQVGNQPQHF	TGTGCCAGCAGTGATAGGGACAGGGGGCAAGTTGGCAATCAGCCCCAGCATTTT
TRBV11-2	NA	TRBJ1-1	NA	CASSLGATINTEAFF	TGTGCCAGCAGCTTAGGGGCAACAATAAACACTGAAGCTTTCTTT
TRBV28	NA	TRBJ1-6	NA	CAATGTFNSPLHF	TGTGCTGCTACAGGGACATTTAATTCACCCCTCCACTTT
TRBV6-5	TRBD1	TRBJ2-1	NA	CASSYSSGTVQFF	TGTGCCAGCAGTTACTCGAGTGGGACAGTACAGTTCTTC
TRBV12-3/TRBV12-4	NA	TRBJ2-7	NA	CASSRTVSYEQYF	TGTGCCAGCAGTAGGACAGTCTCCTACGAGCAGTACTTC
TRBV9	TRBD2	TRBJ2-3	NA	CASSATSGYTDTQYF	TGTGCCAGCAGCGCGACTAGCGGATACACAGATACGCAGTATTTT
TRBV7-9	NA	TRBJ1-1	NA	CASSPLRGAGNTEAFF	TGTGCCAGCAGCCCCCTAAGGGGCGCGGGAAACACTGAAGCTTTCTTT
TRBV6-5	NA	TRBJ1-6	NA	CASRIGQGGHSPLHF	TGTGCCAGCAGGATTGGGCAGGGTGGACATTCACCCCTCCACTTT
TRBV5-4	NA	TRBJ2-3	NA	CASRPSRTSTDTQYF	TGTGCCAGCAGACCATCGAGGACTAGCACAGATACGCAGTATTTT